Reported below is one TCR beta chain. Its specificity is not known. Oncomine TCR Beta short-read sequencing was applied to DNA from cultured CD4+ T cells. Genomic DNA was isolated from CD4+ T cells that had been cultured. In TCRdb, the PCR reads were re-called with MiXCR into one record per CDR3 protein. The repertoire holds approximately 7,000 distinct CDR3 sequences, with about 66% as singletons. The sample belongs to a study of vaccination and CD4 T cells after COVID-19. In the study overall: Convalescent persons amounted to six males plus four females, two of whom were Hispanic.

Study-level results: Median about 88% of reactive clones detected in convalescent patients emerged only post-vaccination.

This CDR3 is built from 13 residues. Trimming removed 0 bases from V and 1 base from J, with 3 bases in between. The germline V gene has CDR1 LGHNA and CDR2 YNFKEQ. Treatment indicated: approximately nine-day PBMC culture with coronavirus spike peptide pools or control peptides (ViraFEST assay). ViraFEST expanded antigen-specific T cells with peptide pools, then sequenced TCRs. The chain uses TRBV4-2 and TRBJ2-5; D call uncertain. The specimen sequenced was CD4+ T cells from blood, cultured in vitro. This receptor was identified in a human donor who had recovered from COVID-19. The DNA for the CDR3 is TGTGCCAGCAGCCAAGAATCCCAAGAGACCCAGTACTTC. This gives the protein CASSQESQETQYF.